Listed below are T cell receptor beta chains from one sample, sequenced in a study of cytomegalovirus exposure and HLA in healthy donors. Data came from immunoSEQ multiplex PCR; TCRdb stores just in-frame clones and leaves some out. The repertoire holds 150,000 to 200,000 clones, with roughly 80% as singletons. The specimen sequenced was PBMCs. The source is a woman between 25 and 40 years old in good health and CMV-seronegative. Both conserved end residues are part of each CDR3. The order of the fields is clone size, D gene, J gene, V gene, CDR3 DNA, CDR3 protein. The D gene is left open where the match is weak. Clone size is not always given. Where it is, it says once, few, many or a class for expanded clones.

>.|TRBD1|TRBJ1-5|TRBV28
TGTGCCAGCAGTTGGACAGGGGATCAGCCCCAGCATTTT
CASSWTGDQPQHF
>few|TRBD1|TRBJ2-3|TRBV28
TGTGCCAGCTCGATACAGGGGTCCACAGATACGCAGTATTTT
CASSIQGSTDTQYF
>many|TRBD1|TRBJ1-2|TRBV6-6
TGTGCCAGCGAAATTCGGACAGGGGGCGACTACACCTTC
CASEIRTGGDYTF
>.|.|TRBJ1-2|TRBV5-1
TGCGCCAGCAGCTTGGAAGGGGGTGGCTACACCTTC
CASSLEGGGYTF
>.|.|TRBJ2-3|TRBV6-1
TGTGCCAGCAGCTACCCAATCTCTAGCACAGATACGCAGTATTTT
CASSYPISSTDTQYF
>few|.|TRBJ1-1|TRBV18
TGTGCCAGCTCGCTGGGACAGAACACTGAAGCTTTCTTT
CASSLGQNTEAFF
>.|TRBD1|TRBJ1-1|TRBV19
TGTGCCAGTAGTATGCCACAGGGGAGGAACACTGAAGCTTTCTTT
CASSMPQGRNTEAFF
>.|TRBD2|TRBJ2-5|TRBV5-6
TGTGCCAGCAACCCCGGGGGGATCGGGGAAGAGACCCAGTACTTC
CASNPGGIGEETQYF
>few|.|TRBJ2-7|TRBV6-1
TGTGCCAGCAGCCCCGACAGGAGCTCCTACGAGCAGTACTTC
CASSPDRSSYEQYF
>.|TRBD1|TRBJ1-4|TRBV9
TGTGCCAGCAGCGCCGCGACAGGGGTTGGTGAAAAACTGGTTTTT
CASSAATGVGEKLVF
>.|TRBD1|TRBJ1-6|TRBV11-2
TGTGCCAGCAGCTTAGTGGGACAGGGGAGGAATTCACCCCTCCACTTT
CASSLVGQGRNSPLHF
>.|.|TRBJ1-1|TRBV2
TGTGCCAGCAGTGAGAGGGTGAACACTGAAGCTTTCTTT
CASSERVNTEAFF
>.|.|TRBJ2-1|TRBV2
TGTGCCAGCAGTGAAGCGCGGGATCCGAATGAGCAGTTCTTC
CASSEARDPNEQFF
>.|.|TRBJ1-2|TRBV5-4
TGTGCCAGCAGCGGGGCTGGGTATGGCTACACCTTC
CASSGAGYGYTF
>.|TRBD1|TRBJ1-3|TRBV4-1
TGCGCCAGCAGCCAAGCTCTTTACGGGACAGGGAACTCTGGAAACACCATATATTTT
CASSQALYGTGNSGNTIYF
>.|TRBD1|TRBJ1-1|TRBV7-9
TGTGCCAGCAGCTTGGGACAGCAGGGTGACACTGAAGCTTTCTTT
CASSLGQQGDTEAFF
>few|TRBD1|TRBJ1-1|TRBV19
TGTGCCAGTAGTGGGACAGGGGTTGCCACTGAAGCTTTCTTT
CASSGTGVATEAFF
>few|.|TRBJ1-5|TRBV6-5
TGTGCCAGCAGTTCAGGGTTCAATCAGCCCCAGCATTTT
CASSSGFNQPQHF
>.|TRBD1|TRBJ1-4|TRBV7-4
TGTGCCAGCAGCTTGAAAGGCAGGGGGCTGGAGGATCGGGAAAAACTGTTTTTT
CASSLKGRGLEDREKLFF
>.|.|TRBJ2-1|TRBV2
TGTGCCAGCAGTGAAGATGGGCACCCCGAGCAGTTCTTC
CASSEDGHPEQFF
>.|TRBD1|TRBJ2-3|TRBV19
TGTGCCAGTAGTATCCGACAGGGGGCAGATACGCAGTATTTT
CASSIRQGADTQYF
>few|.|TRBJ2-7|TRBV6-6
TGTGCCAGCAGTTCATCCCGAGTCTACGAGCAGTACTTC
CASSSSRVYEQYF
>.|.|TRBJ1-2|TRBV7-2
TGTGCCAGCAGCAACCCGCGGACGTCGGGGAACTATGGCTACACCTTC
CASSNPRTSGNYGYTF
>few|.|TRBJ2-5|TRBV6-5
TGTGCCAGCAGGGGCCGCTCAGGGGAGACCCAGTACTTC
CASRGRSGETQYF
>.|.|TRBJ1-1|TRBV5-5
TGTGCCAGCAGCGCCGATCCTAGGGGGACTGAAGCTTTCTTT
CASSADPRGTEAFF
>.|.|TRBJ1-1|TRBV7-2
TGTGCCAGCAGCTTAGATCGCGGGCGGGCTGAAGCTTTCTTT
CASSLDRGRAEAFF
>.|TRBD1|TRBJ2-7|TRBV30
TGTGCCTGGAGTAGGGACAGCGACTACGAGCAGTACTTC
CAWSRDSDYEQYF
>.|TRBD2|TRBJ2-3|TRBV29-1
TGCAGCGTTGAACAGCCACTAGCGGGGGGTCTTGCAGATACGCAGTATTTT
CSVEQPLAGGLADTQYF
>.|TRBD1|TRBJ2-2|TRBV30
TGTGCCTGGAGGGGACAGGGGGCCGGGGAGCTGTTTTTT
CAWRGQGAGELFF
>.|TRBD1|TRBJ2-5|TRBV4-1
TGCGCCAGCAGCCGGACAGGGCCGTACCAAGAGACCCAGTACTTC
CASSRTGPYQETQYF
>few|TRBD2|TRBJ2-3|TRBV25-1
TGTGCCAGCAGTGAATGGGTAGCGGGGGGACTCGATACGCAGTATTTT
CASSEWVAGGLDTQYF
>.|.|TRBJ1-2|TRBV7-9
TGTGCCAGCAGCCCCGGACGGACAACTAACTATGGCTACACCTTC
CASSPGRTTNYGYTF
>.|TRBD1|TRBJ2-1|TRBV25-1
TGTGCCAGCAGCGCGACAGGGGCAAGGTCCTACAATGAGCAGTTCTTC
CASSATGARSYNEQFF
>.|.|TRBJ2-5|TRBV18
TGTGCCAGCTCACCACTTACGGGGTCAGAGACCCAGTACTTC
CASSPLTGSETQYF
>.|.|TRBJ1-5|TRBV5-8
TGTGCCAGCAGCCCGAGACAGTCTAATAGCAATCAGCCCCAGCATTTT
CASSPRQSNSNQPQHF
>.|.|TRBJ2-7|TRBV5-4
TGTGCCAGCAGCTCAGAGACAGATTGGAACTCCTACGAGCAGTACTTC
CASSSETDWNSYEQYF
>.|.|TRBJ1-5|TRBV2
TGTGCCAGCAGTGAAGTGGCAAGCAATCAGCCCCAGCATTTT
CASSEVASNQPQHF
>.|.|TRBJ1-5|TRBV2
TGTGCCAGCAGTGATCGGGGAGGCCAGCCCCAGCATTTT
CASSDRGGQPQHF
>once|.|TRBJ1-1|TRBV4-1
TGCGCCAGCAGCCCTTTGGGGGGGGGAACTGAAGCTTTCTTT
CASSPLGGGTEAFF
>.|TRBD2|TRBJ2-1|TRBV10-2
TGCGCCAGCCGGGGGGGCTCCTACAATGAGCAGTTCTTC
CASRGGSYNEQFF
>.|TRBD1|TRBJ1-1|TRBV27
TGTGCCAGCAGTTTACGACAGGGTGGGACTGAAGCTTTCTTT
CASSLRQGGTEAFF
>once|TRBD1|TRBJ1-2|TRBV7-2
TGTGCCAGCAGACGCGTCGGGACAGGGGTTAACTATGGCTACACCTTC
CASRRVGTGVNYGYTF
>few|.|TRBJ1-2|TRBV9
TGTGCCAGCAGCGTAGTTCTAAGAGCTAACTATGGCTACACCTTC
CASSVVLRANYGYTF
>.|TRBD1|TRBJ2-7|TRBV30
TGTGCCTGGGGACAGGGAAGTGGTGAGCAGTACTTC
CAWGQGSGEQYF
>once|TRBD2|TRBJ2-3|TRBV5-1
TGCGCCAGCAGCTTGGTACTAGCGGGGGGACGCACAGATACGCAGTATTTT
CASSLVLAGGRTDTQYF
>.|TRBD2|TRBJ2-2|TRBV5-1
TGCGCCAGCAGCCCAAGACTAGCGGAGGTAACCGGGGAGCTGTTTTTT
CASSPRLAEVTGELFF
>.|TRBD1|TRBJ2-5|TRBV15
TGTGCCACCAGCAGAACCGGGACAGGGACGTACCAAGAGACCCAGTACTTC
CATSRTGTGTYQETQYF
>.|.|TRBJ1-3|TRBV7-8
TGTGCCAGCAGGGGGACGGGAGTGTCTGGAAACACCATATATTTT
CASRGTGVSGNTIYF
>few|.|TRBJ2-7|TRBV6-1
TGTGCCAGCAGTTTATACGAGCAGTACTTC
CASSLYEQYF
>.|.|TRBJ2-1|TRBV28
TGTGCCAGCAGCCCCCCTCCCAGCTCCTACAATGAGCAGTTCTTC
CASSPPPSSYNEQFF
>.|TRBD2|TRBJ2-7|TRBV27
TGTGCCAGCAGTTTCGGGGGGTTCCCCTCCTACGAGCAGTACTTC
CASSFGGFPSYEQYF
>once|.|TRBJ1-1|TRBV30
TGTGCCTGGAGTAAGACAGTCATGAACACTGAAGCTTTCTTT
CAWSKTVMNTEAFF
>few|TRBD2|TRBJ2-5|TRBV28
TGTGCCAGCAGTTTAATAGCGGGACCACGGCAAGAGACCCAGTACTTC
CASSLIAGPRQETQYF
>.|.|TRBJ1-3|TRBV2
TGTGCCAGCAGAGACAGACACTCTGGAAACACCATATATTTT
CASRDRHSGNTIYF
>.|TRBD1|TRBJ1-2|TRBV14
TGTGCCAGCAGCCCGACAGGGGCAGAAGGCTACACCTTC
CASSPTGAEGYTF